This T cell receptor (beta chain) is from a study of blood T cell repertoires in COVID-19. Study summary: T cells, B-cell-depleted T cells, or PBMCs supplied cDNA or gDNA.

Germline V gene sequence: CDR1 LNHNV, CDR2 YYDKDF (reference sequence). Trimming removed 3 bases at V and 7 bases at J, with 15 bases between. The CDR3 sequence is 14 residues long. Only in-frame clones appear in the TCRdb table, and some are missing; sequencing was by immunoSEQ multiplex PCR. The table has roughly 190,000 clones, around 85% seen once. The chain combines TRBV15 with TRBJ2-5; D unresolved. This clonotype originated in a woman aged 55-70 years with COVID-19, enrolled during active disease. Sequenced sample: peripheral blood. In DNA form, the CDR3 reads TGTGCCACCAGCAGCTTCTCGAGCTACGGGACCCAGTACTTC. This encodes CATSSFSSYGTQYF.